This record covers a single TCR beta chain. Antigen specificity is unknown. These data are taken from a study of siplizumab effects on memory and regulatory T cells. Study-wide points: Memory T cells appeared less diverse than naive cells, which seemed to contribute substantially to alloresponse. Controls showed an average of around 27% Treg-derived mappable alloreactive CD4+ clones, while siplizumab showed about 69%.

Per germline, CDR1 SGHRS and CDR2 YFSETQ. V lost 3 bases and J lost 1, with 14 bases in between. This CDR3 has 17 residues. Assayed TCR templates numbered some 9.3 x 10^4 for each sample. Clones were read by immunoSEQ multiplex PCR, and TCRdb kept only the in-frame ones, dropping some. The table has about 100,000 clones, about 91% seen once. Specimen: Tregs sorted from blood. The receptor's source is a human donor in good health. The chain links TRBV5-1 to TRBJ2-6, with D possibly matching TRBD1 (7 bases). The CDR3 bases are TGCGCCAGCAGCTGGACAGGAGGGGGTTCTGGGGCCAACGTCCTGACTTTC. It is translated as CASSWTGGGSGANVLTF.